This TCR beta chain was recovered during a study of T-cell memory formation after mild COVID-19. The CDR3 has 16 amino acids. Germline V CDR1 and CDR2: SGHTA, FQGTGA. Trimming at V came to 6 bases and at J to 4 bases, leaving 11 bases not matched to a gene. Via MiXCR, TCRdb re-called the 5' RACE reads, giving one row per CDR3 protein. This sample has 70,000 to 100,000 distinct CDR3 sequences; roughly 16% occur once, and the top ten carry 39%. In its sample, this clonotype was seen a few times. The sequenced sample consisted of PBMCs or a T cell subset sorted from them (not recorded which). The TCR was taken from a young man who had mild COVID-19 (a few samples of this study predate the infection). Cell type and time point are not known. This chain connects TRBV7-3 to TRBJ2-1; 8 bases are a match to TRBD2. The CDR3 here is CASSYIGGARYNEQFF. Here the CDR3 DNA reads TGTGCCAGCAGTTACATCGGGGGGGCCCGGTACAATGAGCAGTTCTTC. Filled out from reference TRBV7-3 and TRBJ2-1, the complete variable domain reads GAGVSQTPSNKVTEKGKYVELRCDPISGHTALYWYRQSLGQGPEFLIYFQGTGAADDSGLPNDRFFAVRPEGSVSTLKIQRTERGDSAVYLCASSYIGGARYNEQFFGPGTRLTVL.